This T cell receptor (beta chain) was found in a study of shared clonotypes between healthy human individuals. The study, taken as a whole, reports: A generally larger estimated richness was seen in naive subsets than in memory subsets.

Only a few counts were recorded for this clone. The target antigen is unknown. The CDR3 runs to 16 residues. V shed 2 bases and J shed 3 bases, with 17 bases lying between them. CDR1 is MNHEY, CDR2 SMNVEV, per germline (reference sequence). Data came from immunoSEQ multiplex PCR; TCRdb stores just in-frame clones and leaves some out. The repertoire holds roughly 1 million clones, with around 76% as singletons. The V and J genes are TRBV27 and TRBJ2-7; D is uncertain. The TCR was taken from a man aged 18 to 29 in good health. Material: memory CD4+ T cells sorted from blood. Sample subset: CD45RA-negative fraction. The CDR3 coding sequence is TGTGCCAGCAGTTTAGAAGGCAGTAGTGGAAACTACGAGCAGTACTTC. This codes for CASSLEGSSGNYEQYF.